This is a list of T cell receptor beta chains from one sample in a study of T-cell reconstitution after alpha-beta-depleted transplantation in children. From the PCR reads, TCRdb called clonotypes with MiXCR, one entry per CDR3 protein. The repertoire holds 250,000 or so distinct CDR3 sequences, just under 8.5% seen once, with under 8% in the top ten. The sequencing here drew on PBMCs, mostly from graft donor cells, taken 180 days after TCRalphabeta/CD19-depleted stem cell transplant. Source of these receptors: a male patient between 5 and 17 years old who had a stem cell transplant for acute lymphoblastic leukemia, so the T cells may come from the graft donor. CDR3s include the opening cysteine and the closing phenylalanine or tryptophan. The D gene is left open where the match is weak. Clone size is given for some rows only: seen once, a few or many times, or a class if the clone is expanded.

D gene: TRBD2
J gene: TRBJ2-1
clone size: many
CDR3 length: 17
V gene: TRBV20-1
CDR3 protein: CSARDGASGRGYNEQFF
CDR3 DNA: TGCAGTGCTAGAGATGGAGCAAGCGGGAGGGGGTACAATGAGCAGTTCTTC

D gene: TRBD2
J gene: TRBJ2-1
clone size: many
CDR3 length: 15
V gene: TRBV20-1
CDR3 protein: CSASGILAGYNEQFF
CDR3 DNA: TGCAGTGCTTCGGGAATCCTAGCGGGATACAATGAGCAGTTCTTC

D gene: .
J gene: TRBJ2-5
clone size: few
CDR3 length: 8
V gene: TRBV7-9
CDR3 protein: CASSPQYF
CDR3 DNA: TGTGCCAGCAGCCCCCAGTACTTC

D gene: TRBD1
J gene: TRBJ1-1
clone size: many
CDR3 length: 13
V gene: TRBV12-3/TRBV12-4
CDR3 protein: CASRGQGNTEAFF
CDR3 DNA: TGTGCCAGCAGGGGACAGGGGAACACTGAAGCTTTCTTT

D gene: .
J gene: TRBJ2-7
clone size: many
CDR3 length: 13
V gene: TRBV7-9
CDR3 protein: CASSPWPIYEQYF
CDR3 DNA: TGTGCCAGCTCCCCCTGGCCGATCTACGAGCAGTACTTC

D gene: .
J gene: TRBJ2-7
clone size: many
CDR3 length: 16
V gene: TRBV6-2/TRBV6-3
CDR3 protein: CASSYSRPSTYYEQYF
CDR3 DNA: TGTGCCAGCAGTTACTCGAGACCATCAACGTACTACGAGCAGTACTTC

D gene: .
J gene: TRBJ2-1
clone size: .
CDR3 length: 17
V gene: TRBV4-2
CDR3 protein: CASSQGTRLGGDNEQFF
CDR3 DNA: TGTGCCAGCAGCCAAGGCACCCGACTCGGAGGGGACAATGAGCAGTTCTTC

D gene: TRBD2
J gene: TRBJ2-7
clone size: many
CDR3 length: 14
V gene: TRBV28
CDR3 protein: CASSLASGRYEQYF
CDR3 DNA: TGTGCCAGCAGTTTGGCTAGCGGGAGGTACGAGCAGTACTTC

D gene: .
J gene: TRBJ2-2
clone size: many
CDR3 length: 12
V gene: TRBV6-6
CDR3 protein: CASKSNTGELFF
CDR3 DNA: TGTGCCAGCAAATCGAACACCGGGGAGCTGTTTTTT

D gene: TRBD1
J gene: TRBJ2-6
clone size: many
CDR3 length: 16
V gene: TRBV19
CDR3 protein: CACRGTGGPGANVLTF
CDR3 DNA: TGTGCCTGTAGGGGGACAGGGGGACCTGGGGCCAACGTCCTGACTTTC

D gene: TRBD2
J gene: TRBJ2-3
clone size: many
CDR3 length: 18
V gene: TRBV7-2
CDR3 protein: CASSTRGLAGTPGDTQYF
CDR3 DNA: TGTGCCAGCAGCACCCGCGGACTAGCGGGCACCCCCGGGGATACGCAGTATTTT

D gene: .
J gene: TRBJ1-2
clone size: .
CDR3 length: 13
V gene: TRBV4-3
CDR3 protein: CASSQDQGLGYTF
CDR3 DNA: TGCGCCAGCAGCCAAGACCAGGGGCTCGGCTACACCTTC

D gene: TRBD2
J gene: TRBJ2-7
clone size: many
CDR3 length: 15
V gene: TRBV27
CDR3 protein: CASSPRTSGSYEQYF
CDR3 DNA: TGTGCCAGCAGTCCCCGGACTAGTGGCTCCTACGAGCAGTACTTC

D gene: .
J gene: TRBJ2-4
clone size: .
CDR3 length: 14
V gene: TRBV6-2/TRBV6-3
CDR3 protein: CASSHDRFKNIQYF
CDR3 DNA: TGTGCCAGCAGCCACGACAGATTCAAAAACATTCAGTACTTC

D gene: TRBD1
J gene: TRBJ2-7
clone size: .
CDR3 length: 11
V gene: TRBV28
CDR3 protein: CATGQGHEQYF
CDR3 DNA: TGTGCCACCGGACAGGGTCACGAGCAGTACTTC

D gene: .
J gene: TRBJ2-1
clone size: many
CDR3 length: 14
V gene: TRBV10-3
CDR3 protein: CAIFDGGSYNEQFF
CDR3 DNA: TGTGCCATCTTCGACGGCGGCTCCTACAATGAGCAGTTCTTC

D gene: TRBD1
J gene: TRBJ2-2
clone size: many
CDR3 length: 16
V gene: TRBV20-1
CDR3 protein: CSARVAGTGGHGELFF
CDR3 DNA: TGCAGTGCTAGGGTCGCCGGGACAGGGGGCCACGGGGAGCTGTTTTTT

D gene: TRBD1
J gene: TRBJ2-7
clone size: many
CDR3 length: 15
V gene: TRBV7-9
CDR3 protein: CASSTPIDRAGEQYF
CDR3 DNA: TGTGCCAGCAGCACCCCTATAGACAGGGCTGGCGAGCAGTACTTC

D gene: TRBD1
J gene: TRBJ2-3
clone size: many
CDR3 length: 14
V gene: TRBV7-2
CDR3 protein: CASSIYRGSDTQYF
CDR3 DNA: TGTGCCAGCAGCATCTACAGGGGCTCGGATACGCAGTATTTT

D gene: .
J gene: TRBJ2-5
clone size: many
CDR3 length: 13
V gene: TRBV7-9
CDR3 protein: CASSFGAKETQYF
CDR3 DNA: TGTGCCAGCAGCTTTGGGGCGAAAGAGACCCAGTACTTC

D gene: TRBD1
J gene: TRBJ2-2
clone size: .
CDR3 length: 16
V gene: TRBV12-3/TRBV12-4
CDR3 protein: CASSLGTGGSTGELFF
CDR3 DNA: TGTGCCAGCAGTTTAGGGACAGGGGGAAGCACCGGGGAGCTGTTTTTT

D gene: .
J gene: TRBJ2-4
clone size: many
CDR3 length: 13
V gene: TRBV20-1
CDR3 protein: CSARTGVVNIQYF
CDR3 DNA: TGCAGTGCTAGAACGGGAGTCGTAAACATTCAGTACTTC

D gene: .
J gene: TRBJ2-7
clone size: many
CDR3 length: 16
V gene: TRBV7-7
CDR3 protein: CASSLEGTRGFDEQYF
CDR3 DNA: TGTGCTAGCAGCTTAGAAGGGACCCGCGGGTTCGACGAGCAGTACTTC

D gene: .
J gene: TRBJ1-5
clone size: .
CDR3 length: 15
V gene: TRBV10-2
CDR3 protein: CASSDNRGLVQPQHF
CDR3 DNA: TGCGCCAGCAGTGATAATCGGGGGCTCGTTCAGCCCCAGCATTTT

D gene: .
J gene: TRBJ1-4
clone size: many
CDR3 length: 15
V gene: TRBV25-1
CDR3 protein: CASSAPTGDYEKLFF
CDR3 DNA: TGTGCCAGCAGTGCCCCTACAGGAGACTATGAAAAACTGTTTTTT

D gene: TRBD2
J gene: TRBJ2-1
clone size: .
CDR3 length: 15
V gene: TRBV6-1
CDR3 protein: CASRPPSGAYNEQFF
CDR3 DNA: TGTGCCAGCCGCCCCCCCAGCGGGGCATACAATGAGCAGTTCTTC

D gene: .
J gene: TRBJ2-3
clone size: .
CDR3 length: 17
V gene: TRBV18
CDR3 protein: CASSPPLAQSSTDTQYF
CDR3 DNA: TGTGCCAGCTCACCACCGTTGGCCCAATCTAGCACAGATACGCAGTATTTT

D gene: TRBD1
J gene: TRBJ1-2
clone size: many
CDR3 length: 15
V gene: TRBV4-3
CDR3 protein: CASSQEPPDRGGYTF
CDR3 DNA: TGCGCCAGCAGCCAAGAGCCCCCCGACAGGGGAGGCTACACCTTC

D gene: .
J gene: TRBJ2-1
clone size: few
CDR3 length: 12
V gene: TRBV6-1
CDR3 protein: CASSVEHNEQFF
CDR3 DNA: TGTGCCAGCAGTGTAGAACACAATGAGCAGTTCTTC

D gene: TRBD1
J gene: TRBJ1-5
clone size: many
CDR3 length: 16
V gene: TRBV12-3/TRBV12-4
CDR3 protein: CASSPGQVFSNQPQHF
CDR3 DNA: TGTGCCAGCAGTCCGGGACAGGTCTTTAGCAATCAGCCCCAGCATTTT

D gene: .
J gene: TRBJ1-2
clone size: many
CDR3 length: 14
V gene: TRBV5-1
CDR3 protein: CASTLESPQDGYTF
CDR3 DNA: TGCGCCAGCACCCTGGAGTCGCCGCAGGATGGCTACACCTTC

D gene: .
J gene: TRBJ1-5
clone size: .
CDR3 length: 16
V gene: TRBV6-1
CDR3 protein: CASSEAPGRTNQPQHF
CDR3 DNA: TGTGCCAGCAGTGAAGCGCCAGGACGGACTAATCAGCCCCAGCATTTT

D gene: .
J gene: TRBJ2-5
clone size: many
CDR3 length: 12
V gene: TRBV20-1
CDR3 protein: CSARPAGETQYF
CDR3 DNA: TGCAGTGCTAGACCTGCAGGAGAGACCCAGTACTTC

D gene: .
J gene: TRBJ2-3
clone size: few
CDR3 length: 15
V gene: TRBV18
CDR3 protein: CASSPKDSLSDTQYF
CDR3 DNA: TGTGCCAGCTCACCTAAGGACTCTCTTTCAGATACGCAGTATTTT

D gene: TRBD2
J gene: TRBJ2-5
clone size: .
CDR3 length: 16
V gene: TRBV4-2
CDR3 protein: CASSQDSGLAGQTQYF
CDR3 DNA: TGTGCCAGCAGCCAAGATAGTGGACTAGCGGGCCAAACCCAGTACTTC

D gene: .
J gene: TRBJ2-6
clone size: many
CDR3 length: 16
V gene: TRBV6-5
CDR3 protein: CASSSSGSPGANVLTF
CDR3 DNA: TGTGCCAGCAGTTCCTCAGGGTCCCCTGGGGCCAACGTCCTGACTTTC

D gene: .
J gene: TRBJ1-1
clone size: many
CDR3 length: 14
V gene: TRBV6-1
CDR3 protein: CASSQGVAYTEAFF
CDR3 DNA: TGTGCCAGCAGTCAAGGCGTCGCATACACTGAAGCTTTCTTT

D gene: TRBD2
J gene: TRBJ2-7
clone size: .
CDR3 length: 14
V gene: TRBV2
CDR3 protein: CASRSGRLEGVQYF
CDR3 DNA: TGTGCCAGCAGAAGCGGGAGACTGGAAGGCGTGCAGTACTTC

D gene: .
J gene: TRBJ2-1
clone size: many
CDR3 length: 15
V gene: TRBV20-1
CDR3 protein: CSATLRRAPYNEQFF
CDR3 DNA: TGCAGTGCAACCCTCCGGAGGGCCCCCTACAATGAGCAGTTCTTC

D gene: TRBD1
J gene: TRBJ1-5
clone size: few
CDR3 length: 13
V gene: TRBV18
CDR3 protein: CASSGQDDQPQHF
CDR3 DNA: TGTGCCAGCTCCGGACAGGACGATCAGCCCCAGCATTTT

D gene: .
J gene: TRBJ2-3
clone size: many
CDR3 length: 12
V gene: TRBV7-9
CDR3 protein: CASSLEMDTQYF
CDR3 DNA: TGTGCCAGCAGCTTAGAAATGGATACGCAGTATTTT

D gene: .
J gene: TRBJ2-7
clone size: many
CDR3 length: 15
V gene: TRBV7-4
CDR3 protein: CASSLALWLSYEQYF
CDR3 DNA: TGTGCCAGCAGCTTAGCATTGTGGCTTTCCTACGAGCAGTACTTC

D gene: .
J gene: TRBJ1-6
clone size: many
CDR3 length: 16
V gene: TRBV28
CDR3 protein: CASSLPTWQGHSPLHF
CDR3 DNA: TGTGCCAGCAGTTTACCCACGTGGCAGGGACATTCACCCCTCCACTTT

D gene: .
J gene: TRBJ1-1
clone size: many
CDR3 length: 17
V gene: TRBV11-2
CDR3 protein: CASSPVQGRVRNTEAFF
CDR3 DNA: TGTGCCAGCAGCCCAGTCCAGGGGAGGGTCAGGAACACTGAAGCTTTCTTT

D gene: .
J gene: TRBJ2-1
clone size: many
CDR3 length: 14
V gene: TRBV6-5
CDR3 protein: CASSYSTGYNEQFF
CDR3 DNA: TGTGCCAGCAGTTACTCGACAGGTTACAATGAGCAGTTCTTC

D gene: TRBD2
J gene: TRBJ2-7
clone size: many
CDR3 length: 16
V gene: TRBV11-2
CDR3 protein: CASSLARLAGVSEQYF
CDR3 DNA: TGTGCCAGCAGCTTAGCTAGATTGGCGGGAGTAAGCGAGCAGTACTTC

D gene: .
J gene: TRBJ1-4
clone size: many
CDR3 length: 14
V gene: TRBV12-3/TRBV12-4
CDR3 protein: CASSLGLNGGKLFF
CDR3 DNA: TGTGCCAGCAGTTTAGGTCTCAACGGGGGTAAACTGTTTTTT

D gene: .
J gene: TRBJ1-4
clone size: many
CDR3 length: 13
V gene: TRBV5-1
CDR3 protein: CASRVSYNEKLFF
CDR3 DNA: TGCGCCAGCAGGGTCAGCTATAATGAAAAACTGTTTTTT

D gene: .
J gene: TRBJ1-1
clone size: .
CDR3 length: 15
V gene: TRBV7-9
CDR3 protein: CASGSILGAKTEAFF
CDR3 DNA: TGTGCCAGCGGGTCCATTCTGGGGGCGAAGACTGAAGCTTTCTTT

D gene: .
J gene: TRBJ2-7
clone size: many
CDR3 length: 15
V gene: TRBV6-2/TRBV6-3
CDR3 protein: CASTKGSADSYEQYF
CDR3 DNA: TGTGCCAGCACCAAAGGGTCTGCTGATTCCTACGAGCAGTACTTC

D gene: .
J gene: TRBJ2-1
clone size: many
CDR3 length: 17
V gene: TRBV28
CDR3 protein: CASSLWAGSGSYNEQFF
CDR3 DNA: TGTGCCAGCAGTTTATGGGCGGGGAGTGGCTCCTACAATGAGCAGTTCTTC

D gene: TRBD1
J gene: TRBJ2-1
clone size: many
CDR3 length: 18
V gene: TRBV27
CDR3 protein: CASSLISAGQGAYNEQFF
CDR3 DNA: TGTGCCAGCAGTTTAATCTCTGCCGGACAGGGGGCATACAATGAGCAGTTCTTC

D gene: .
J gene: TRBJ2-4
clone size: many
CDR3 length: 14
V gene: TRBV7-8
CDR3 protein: CASSLGLAKNIQYF
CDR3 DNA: TGTGCCAGCAGCTTGGGCCTAGCCAAAAACATTCAGTACTTC